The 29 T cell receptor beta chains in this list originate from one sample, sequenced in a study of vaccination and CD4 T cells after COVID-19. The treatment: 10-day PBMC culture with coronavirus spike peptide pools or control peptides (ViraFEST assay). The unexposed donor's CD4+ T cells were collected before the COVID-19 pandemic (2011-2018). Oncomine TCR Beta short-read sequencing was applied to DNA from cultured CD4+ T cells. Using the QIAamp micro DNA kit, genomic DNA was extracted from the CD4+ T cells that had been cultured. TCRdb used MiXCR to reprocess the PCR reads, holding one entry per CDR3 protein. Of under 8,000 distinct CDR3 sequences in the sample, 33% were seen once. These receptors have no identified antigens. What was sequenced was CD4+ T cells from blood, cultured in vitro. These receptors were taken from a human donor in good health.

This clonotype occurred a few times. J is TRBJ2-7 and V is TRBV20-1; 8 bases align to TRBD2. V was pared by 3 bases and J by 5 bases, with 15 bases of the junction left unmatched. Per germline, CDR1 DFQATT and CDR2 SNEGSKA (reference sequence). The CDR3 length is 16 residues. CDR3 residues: CSASAAGEGKVHEQYF. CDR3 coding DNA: TGCAGTGCTAGTGCAGCGGGAGAGGGAAAGGTCCACGAGCAGTACTTC.

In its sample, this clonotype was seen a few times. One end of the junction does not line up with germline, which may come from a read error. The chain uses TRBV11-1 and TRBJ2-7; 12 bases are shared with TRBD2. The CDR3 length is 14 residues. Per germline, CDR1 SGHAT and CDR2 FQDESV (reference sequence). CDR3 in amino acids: CASSLAGGPYEQYF. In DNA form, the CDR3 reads TGTGCCAGCAGCCTAGCGGGAGGGCCGTACGAGCAGTACTTC.

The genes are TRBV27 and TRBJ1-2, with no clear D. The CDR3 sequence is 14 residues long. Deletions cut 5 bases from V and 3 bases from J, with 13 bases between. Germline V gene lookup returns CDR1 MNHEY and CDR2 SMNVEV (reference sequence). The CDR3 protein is CASSPGPSYYGYTF. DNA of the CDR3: TGTGCCAGCAGTCCCGGACCCAGCTACTATGGCTACACCTTC.

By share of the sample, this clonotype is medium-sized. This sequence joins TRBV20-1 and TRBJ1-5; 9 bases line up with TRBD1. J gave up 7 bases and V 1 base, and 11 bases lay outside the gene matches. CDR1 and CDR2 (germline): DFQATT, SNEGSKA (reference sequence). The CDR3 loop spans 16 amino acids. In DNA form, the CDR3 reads TGCAGTGCTAGAGTGGGACAGGGTGTAGGTGGGCAGCCCCAGCATTTT. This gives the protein CSARVGQGVGGQPQHF.

The CDR3 coding sequence is TGTGCCAGTAGTATATTGCCAGGTGAAGCTTTCTTT. Its protein product is CASSILPGEAFF. The gene calls are TRBV19 and TRBJ1-1, with D hard to call. CDR1 is LNHDA, CDR2 SQIVND, per germline (reference sequence). Deletions cut 2 bases from V and 7 bases from J, with 8 bases between. The CDR3 length is 12 residues.

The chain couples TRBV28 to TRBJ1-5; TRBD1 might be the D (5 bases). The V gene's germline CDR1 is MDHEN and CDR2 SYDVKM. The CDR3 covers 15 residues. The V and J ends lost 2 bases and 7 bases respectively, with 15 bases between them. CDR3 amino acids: CASSLPSQGWQPQHF. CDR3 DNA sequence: TGTGCCAGCAGTTTACCCTCGCAGGGATGGCAGCCCCAGCATTTT.

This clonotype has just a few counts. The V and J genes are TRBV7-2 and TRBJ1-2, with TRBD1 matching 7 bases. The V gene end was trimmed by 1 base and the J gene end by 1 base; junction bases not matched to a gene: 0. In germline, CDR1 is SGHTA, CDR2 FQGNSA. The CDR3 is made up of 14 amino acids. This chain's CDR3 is CASSLDRGNYGYTF. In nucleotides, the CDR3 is TGTGCCAGCAGCTTAGACAGGGGTAACTATGGCTACACCTTC.

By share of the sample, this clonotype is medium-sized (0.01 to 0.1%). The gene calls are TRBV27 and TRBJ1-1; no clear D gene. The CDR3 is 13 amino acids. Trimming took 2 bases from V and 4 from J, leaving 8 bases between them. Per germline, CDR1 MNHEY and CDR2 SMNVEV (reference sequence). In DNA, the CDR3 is TGTGCCAGCAGTTTAGTCGGGAGCACTGAAGCTTTCTTT. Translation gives CASSLVGSTEAFF.

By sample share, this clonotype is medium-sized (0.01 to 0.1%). The CDR3, as DNA: TGTGCCAGCAGCTTACCCTCCGGCACAGCTACCTACGAGCAGTACTTC. Its protein product is CASSLPSGTATYEQYF. The chain is built from TRBV7-2 and TRBJ2-7; D is unresolved. Germline V gives CDR1 SGHTA, CDR2 FQGNSA. V gave up 2 bases and J gave up 2 bases, with 16 bases separating them. This CDR3 has 16 residues. The full variable domain, completed using reference TRBV7-2 and TRBJ2-7, is GAGVSQSPSNKVTEKGKDVELRCDPISGHTALYWYRQSLGQGLEFLIYFQGNSAPDKSGLPSDRFSAERTGGSVSTLTIQRTQQEDSAVYLCASSLPSGTATYEQYFGPGTRLTVT.

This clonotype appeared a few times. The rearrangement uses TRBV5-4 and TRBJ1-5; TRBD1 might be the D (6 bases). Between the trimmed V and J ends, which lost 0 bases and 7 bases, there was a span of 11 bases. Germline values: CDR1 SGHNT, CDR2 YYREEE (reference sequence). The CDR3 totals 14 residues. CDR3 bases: TGTGCCAGCAGCTTGGCAGGGGAGGAGCAGCCCCAGCATTTT. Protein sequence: CASSLAGEEQPQHF.

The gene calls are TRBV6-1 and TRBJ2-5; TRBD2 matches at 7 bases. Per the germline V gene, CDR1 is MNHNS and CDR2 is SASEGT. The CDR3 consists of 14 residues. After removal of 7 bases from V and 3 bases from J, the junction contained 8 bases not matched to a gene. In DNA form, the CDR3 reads TGTGCCAGCAACAAAGCGAGCGGGGAAGAGACCCAGTACTTC. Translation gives CASNKASGEETQYF.

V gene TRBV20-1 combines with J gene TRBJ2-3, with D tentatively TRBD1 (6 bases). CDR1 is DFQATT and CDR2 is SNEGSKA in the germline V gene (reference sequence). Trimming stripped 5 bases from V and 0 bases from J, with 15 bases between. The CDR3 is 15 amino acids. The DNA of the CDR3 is TGCAGTGCTCCCAGGGGTATTACTAGCACAGATACGCAGTATTTT. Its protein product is CSAPRGITSTDTQYF.

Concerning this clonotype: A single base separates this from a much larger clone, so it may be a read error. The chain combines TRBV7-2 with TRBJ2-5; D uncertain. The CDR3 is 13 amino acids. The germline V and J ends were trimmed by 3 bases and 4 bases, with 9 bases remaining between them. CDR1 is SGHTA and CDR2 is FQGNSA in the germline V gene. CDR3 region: CASSFGLRETQYF. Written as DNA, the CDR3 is TGTGCCAGCAGCTTTGGCCTACGAGAGACCCAGTACTTC.

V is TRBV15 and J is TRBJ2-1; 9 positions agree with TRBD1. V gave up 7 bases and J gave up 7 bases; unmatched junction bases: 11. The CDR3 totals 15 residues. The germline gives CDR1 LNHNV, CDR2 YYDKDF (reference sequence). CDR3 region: CATTLVGQGTNEQFF. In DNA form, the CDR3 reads TGTGCCACCACGCTAGTAGGACAGGGGACGAATGAGCAGTTCTTC.

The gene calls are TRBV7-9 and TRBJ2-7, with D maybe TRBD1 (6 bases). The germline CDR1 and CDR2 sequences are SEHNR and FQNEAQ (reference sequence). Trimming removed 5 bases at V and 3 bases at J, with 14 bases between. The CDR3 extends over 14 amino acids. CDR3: CASSAGTSFYEQYF. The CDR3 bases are TGTGCCAGCAGCGCCGGGACATCCTTCTACGAGCAGTACTTC.

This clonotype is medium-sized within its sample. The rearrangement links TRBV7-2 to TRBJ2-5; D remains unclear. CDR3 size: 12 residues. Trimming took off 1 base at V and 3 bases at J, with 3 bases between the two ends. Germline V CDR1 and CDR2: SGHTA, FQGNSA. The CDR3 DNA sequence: TGTGCCAGCAGCTTAGTAAAAGAGACCCAGTACTTC. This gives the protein CASSLVKETQYF.

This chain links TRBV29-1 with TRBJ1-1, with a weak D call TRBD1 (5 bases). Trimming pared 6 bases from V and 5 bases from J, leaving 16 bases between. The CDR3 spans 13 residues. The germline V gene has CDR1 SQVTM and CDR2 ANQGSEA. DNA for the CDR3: TGCAGCGTCGTGACAGACGATAAGACTGAAGCTTTCTTT. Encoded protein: CSVVTDDKTEAFF.

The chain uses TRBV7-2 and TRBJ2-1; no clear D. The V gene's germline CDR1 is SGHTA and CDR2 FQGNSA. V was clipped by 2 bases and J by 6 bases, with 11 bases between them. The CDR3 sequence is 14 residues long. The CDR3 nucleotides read TGTGCCAGCAGCTTACAGATGGTGAGCAATGAGCAGTTCTTC. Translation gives CASSLQMVSNEQFF.

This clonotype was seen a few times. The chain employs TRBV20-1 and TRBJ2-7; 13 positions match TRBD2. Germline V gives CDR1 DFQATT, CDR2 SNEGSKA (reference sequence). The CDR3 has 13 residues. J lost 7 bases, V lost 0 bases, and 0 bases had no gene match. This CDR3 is CSAREGLAGEQYF. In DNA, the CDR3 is TGCAGTGCTAGAGAGGGACTAGCGGGAGAGCAGTACTTC.

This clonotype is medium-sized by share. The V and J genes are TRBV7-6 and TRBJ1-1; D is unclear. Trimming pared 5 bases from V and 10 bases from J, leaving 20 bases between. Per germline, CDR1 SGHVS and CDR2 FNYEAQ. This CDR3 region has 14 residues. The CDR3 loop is CASSPSDGGGRAFF. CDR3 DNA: TGTGCCAGCAGCCCCTCGGACGGAGGAGGTAGAGCTTTCTTT.

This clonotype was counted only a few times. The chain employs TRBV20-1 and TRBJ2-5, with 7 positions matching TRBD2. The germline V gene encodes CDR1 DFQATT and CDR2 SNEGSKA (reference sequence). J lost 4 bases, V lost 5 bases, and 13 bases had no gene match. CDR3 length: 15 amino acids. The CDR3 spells CSAVSGGGRRETQYF. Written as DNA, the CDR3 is TGCAGTGCTGTTTCGGGCGGGGGTAGGAGAGAGACCCAGTACTTC.

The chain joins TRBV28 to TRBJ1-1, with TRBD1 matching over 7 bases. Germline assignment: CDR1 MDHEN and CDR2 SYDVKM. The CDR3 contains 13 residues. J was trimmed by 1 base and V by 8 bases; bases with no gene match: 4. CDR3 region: CASGGQWNTEAFF. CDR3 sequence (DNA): TGTGCCAGCGGGGGACAGTGGAACACTGAAGCTTTCTTT.

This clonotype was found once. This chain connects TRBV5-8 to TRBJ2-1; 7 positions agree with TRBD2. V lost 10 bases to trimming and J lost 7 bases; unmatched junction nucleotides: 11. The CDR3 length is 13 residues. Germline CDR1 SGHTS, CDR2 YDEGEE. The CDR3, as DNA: TGTGCCGGAGAGCGGGGCAGAGATAATGAGCAGTTCTTC. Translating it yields CAGERGRDNEQFF.

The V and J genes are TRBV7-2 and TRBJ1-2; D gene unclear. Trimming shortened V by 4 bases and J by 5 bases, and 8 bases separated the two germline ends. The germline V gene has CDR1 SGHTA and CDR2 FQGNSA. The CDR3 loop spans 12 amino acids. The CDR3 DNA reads TGTGCCAGCAGCTCTGGAACTTATGGCTACACCTTC. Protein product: CASSSGTYGYTF.

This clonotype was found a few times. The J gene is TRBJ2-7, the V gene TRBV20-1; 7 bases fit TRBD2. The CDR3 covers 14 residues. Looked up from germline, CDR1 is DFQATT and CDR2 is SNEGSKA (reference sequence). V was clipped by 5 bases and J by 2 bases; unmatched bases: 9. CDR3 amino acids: CSAPRASGPYEQYF. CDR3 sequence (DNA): TGCAGTGCTCCACGGGCTAGCGGACCCTACGAGCAGTACTTC.

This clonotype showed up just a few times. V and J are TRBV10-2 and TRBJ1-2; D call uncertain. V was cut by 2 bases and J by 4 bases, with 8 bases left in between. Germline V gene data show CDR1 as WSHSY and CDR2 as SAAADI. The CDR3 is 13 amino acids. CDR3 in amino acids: CASSERNTYGYTF. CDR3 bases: TGCGCCAGCAGTGAGCGTAATACCTATGGCTACACCTTC.

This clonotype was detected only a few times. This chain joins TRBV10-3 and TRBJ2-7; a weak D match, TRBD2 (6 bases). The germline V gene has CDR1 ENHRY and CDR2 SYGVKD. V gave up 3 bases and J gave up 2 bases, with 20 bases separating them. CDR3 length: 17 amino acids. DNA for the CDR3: TGTGCCATCAGTGACTCCTACTCTGGGAGGCTCCCCTACGAGCAGTACTTC. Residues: CAISDSYSGRLPYEQYF.

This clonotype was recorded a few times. CDR3 DNA sequence: TGTGCCAGCAGCCAGGGTAGGCGGGAGAGCTCCTACAATGAGCAGTTCTTC. Its translation: CASSQGRRESSYNEQFF. V gene TRBV7-6 combines with J gene TRBJ2-1; 7 bases line up with TRBD2. The CDR3 spans 17 residues. Trimming cost V 5 bases and J 0 bases; bases outside gene matches: 10. CDR1 is SGHVS, CDR2 FNYEAQ, per germline. The full variable domain, its missing parts supplied by reference TRBV7-6 and TRBJ2-1, is GAGVSQSPRYKVTKRGQDVALRCDPISGHVSLYWYRQALGQGPEFLTYFNYEAQQDKSGLPNDRFSAERPEGSISTLTIQRTEQRDSAMYRCASSQGRRESSYNEQFFGPGTRLTVL.

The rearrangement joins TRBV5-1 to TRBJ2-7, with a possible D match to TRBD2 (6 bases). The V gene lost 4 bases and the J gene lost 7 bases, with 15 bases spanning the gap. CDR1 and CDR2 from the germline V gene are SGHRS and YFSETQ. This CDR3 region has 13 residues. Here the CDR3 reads CASSPVGGGEQYF. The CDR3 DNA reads TGCGCCAGCAGCCCCGTGGGGGGTGGAGAGCAGTACTTC.